The 27 T cell receptor beta chains presented below share a single source sample, sequenced in a study of blood T cells in healthy people across ages. Combining a sample-barcoded 5' primer with a J-beta primer mix, a second PCR ran for roughly 7 to 11 cycles. TCRdb processed the 5' RACE reads anew with MiXCR; each CDR3 protein has one entry. The sample holds about 1.8 million distinct CDR3 sequences, roughly 50% seen once. The source material was blood. The receptor source for this set is a woman aged 40 to 50 in good health.

The V gene is TRBV3-1, the J gene TRBJ2-1; D not certain. Trimming left V 0 bases short and J 12 bases short, with 12 bases between. CDR1 LGHDT and CDR2 YNNKEL come from the germline V gene (reference sequence). This CDR3 contains 13 residues. The CDR3, as DNA: TGTGCCAGCAGCCAAGACGGTTGGGGTCGGCAGTTCTTC. Translating gives CASSQDGWGRQFF.

This chain connects TRBV5-5 to TRBJ1-2; 8 bases are shared with TRBD1. Trimming cost V 5 bases and J 7 bases; bases outside gene matches: 13. This CDR3 region has 15 residues. Germline CDR1 is SGHKS and CDR2 is YYEKEE (reference sequence). CDR3 sequence reads: CASRPTGTGDSGYTF. CDR3 nucleotide sequence: TGTGCCAGCAGACCTACCGGGACAGGTGATTCTGGCTACACCTTC.

The CDR3 DNA follows: TGTGCCAGCAGCGGGAGCGGGGCTCGATCAGCACTAGCCAAAAACATTCAGTACTTC. Its protein product is CASSGSGARSALAKNIQYF. J is TRBJ2-4 and V is TRBV7-2; 7 bases match TRBD2. Germline-derived CDR1 and CDR2 are SGHTA and FQGNSA. V dropped 5 bases and J dropped 0; count of bases not matched to a gene: 16. The CDR3 contains 19 residues.

A single count supports this clonotype. The chain is built from TRBV15 and TRBJ1-2, with 7 bases identical to TRBD1. The CDR3 has 16 residues. V trimming: 2 bases; J trimming: 0 bases; junction bases outside the gene matches: 6. Per the germline V gene, CDR1 is LNHNV and CDR2 is YYDKDF (reference sequence). The chain's CDR3 is CATSRTWDRSNYGYTF. The CDR3, as DNA: TGTGCCACCAGCAGAACTTGGGACAGATCTAACTATGGCTACACCTTC.

In this sample, this clonotype turned up a few times. J is TRBJ1-6 and V is TRBV9; the D is unclear. Trimming removed 7 bases at V and 0 bases at J, with 14 bases between. The CDR3 covers 16 residues. CDR1 is SGDLS, CDR2 YYNGEE, per germline. The CDR3 DNA follows: TGTGCCAGCTCCCCCTCGGGGAGCTCCTATAATTCACCCCTCCACTTT. Translated, it gives CASSPSGSSYNSPLHF.

V and J are TRBV3-1 and TRBJ2-7; perhaps D is TRBD1 or TRBD2 (5 bases each). CDR1 and CDR2 from the germline V gene are LGHDT and YNNKEL (reference sequence). V was trimmed by 0 bases and J by 10 bases, leaving 28 bases between them. This CDR3 contains 18 residues. CDR3 sequence: CASSQDRFGVNKRGVQYF. CDR3 sequence (DNA): TGTGCCAGCAGCCAAGATCGGTTCGGCGTTAATAAAAGAGGGGTCCAGTACTTC.

This clonotype was observed many times. The rearrangement uses TRBV29-1 and TRBJ2-5, with a weak D call TRBD1 (5 bases). The CDR3 sequence is 15 residues long. Germline V CDR1 and CDR2: SQVTM, ANQGSEA. The V end lost 4 bases, the J end lost 3 bases, and 18 bases lay between the germline ends. CDR3: CSVVKGFGTKETQYF. CDR3 sequence (DNA): TGCAGCGTTGTCAAGGGGTTTGGTACCAAAGAGACCCAGTACTTC.

The V and J genes are TRBV10-3 and TRBJ2-1, with TRBD2 as a possible D gene (6 bases). This CDR3 has 17 residues. CDR1 ENHRY and CDR2 SYGVKD come from the germline V gene. V lost 3 bases and J lost 0, with 15 bases in between. The chain's CDR3 is CAISDGWGEVSYNEQFF. In nucleotides, the CDR3 is TGTGCCATCAGTGATGGGTGGGGGGAGGTCTCCTACAATGAGCAGTTCTTC.

In its sample, this clonotype was seen a few times. The V gene is TRBV20-1, the J gene TRBJ1-2, with 10 nucleotides matching TRBD1. This CDR3 has 12 amino acids. Germline CDR1 and CDR2: DFQATT and SNEGSKA (reference sequence). The junction had 6 bases not matched to a gene; V was cut back by 6 bases and J by 8 bases. The CDR3 nucleotides are TGCAGTGCGAGGGGACAGGGGCCGGGCTACACCTTC. This sequence encodes CSARGQGPGYTF.

The V call is TRBV6-6, the J call TRBJ1-2; D unclear. The V gene's germline CDR1 is MNHNY and CDR2 SVGAGI (reference sequence). The CDR3 is 13 amino acids. Trimming left V 2 bases short and J 7 bases short, with 11 bases between. The CDR3 DNA sequence: TGTGCCAGCAGTTACAATGAAGTGGGTGGCTACACCTTC. Translating it yields CASSYNEVGGYTF.

This clonotype appeared a few times. The chain carries TRBV12-3 or TRBV12-4 and TRBJ1-4, with a weak D call TRBD1 (6 bases). Trimming cost V 7 bases and J 4 bases, with 13 bases left between them. The CDR3 is 14 amino acids. CDR3 nucleotides: TGTGCCAGCACTTCAGGACAGTTTAATGAAAAACTGTTTTTT. As protein: CASTSGQFNEKLFF.

The chain joins TRBV5-1 to TRBJ1-4; possible D gene TRBD1, 5 bases. The V end was cut by 4 bases, the J end by 4 bases, with 14 bases between. The CDR3 is 15 residues long. Germline loops: CDR1 SGHRS, CDR2 YFSETQ. For the CDR3, the DNA is TGCGCCAGCAGCCCCATCCCCGGGGGTAATGAAAAACTGTTTTTT. It encodes CASSPIPGGNEKLFF.

This clonotype was detected only a few times. The rearrangement uses TRBV6-2 or TRBV6-3 and TRBJ2-1; TRBD2 is a possible D gene (7 bases). Germline CDR1 is MNHEY and CDR2 is SVGEGT. The CDR3 runs to 18 residues. V was clipped by 0 bases and J by 4 bases, with 19 bases between them. The CDR3 loop is CASSYSPSRGAIYNEQFF. CDR3 nucleotides: TGTGCCAGCAGTTACTCGCCTTCTCGGGGGGCCATTTACAATGAGCAGTTCTTC.

This clonotype came up a few times. This chain uses TRBV4-3 with TRBJ2-7; D remains ambiguous. The CDR3 is made up of 16 amino acids. The germline V gene encodes CDR1 LGHNA and CDR2 YSLEER. V shed 0 bases and J shed 0 bases, with 12 bases lying between them. CDR3 DNA sequence: TGCGCCAGCAGCCAAGATCGGCCCGCGAGCTCCTACGAGCAGTACTTC. Translated, it gives CASSQDRPASSYEQYF.

V and J are TRBV12-3 or TRBV12-4 and TRBJ2-1; weak D call: TRBD2 (6 bases). The J call may be mistaken, given a closer DNA end match to TRBJ2-7. CDR3 size: 15 residues. CDR3 sequence (DNA): TGTGCCAGCACCTTCCTTCTAGCGCCTAACAATGAGCAGTACTTC. Protein: CASTFLLAPNNEQYF.

The DNA of the CDR3 is TGCAGTGCCCGCGGTCTAGCGGGCCCAGATACGCAGTATTTT. Its protein is CSARGLAGPDTQYF. The chain is built from TRBV20-1 and TRBJ2-3; 8 nucleotides line up with TRBD2. The CDR3 covers 14 residues. V shed 6 bases and J 4 bases; nucleotides not matched to a gene: 9. CDR1 and CDR2 (germline): DFQATT, SNEGSKA (reference sequence).

The chain joins TRBV20-1 to TRBJ2-1; 9 nucleotides line up with TRBD2. CDR1 is DFQATT, CDR2 SNEGSKA, per germline (reference sequence). V was clipped by 0 bases and J by 0 bases; unmatched bases: 3. The CDR3 covers 16 residues. The CDR3 nucleotides are TGCAGTGCTAGAGAGCTAGCGGGGCGCTCCTACAATGAGCAGTTCTTC. Protein: CSARELAGRSYNEQFF.

This clonotype was detected a few times. The chain employs TRBV20-1 and TRBJ2-3; possibly TRBD2 for D (5 bases). The ends were cut back, 2 bases at V and 0 bases at J, with 6 bases in the middle. The CDR3 sequence is 13 residues long. Germline CDR1 and CDR2: DFQATT and SNEGSKA (reference sequence). DNA of the CDR3: TGCAGTGCTAGAAGGACTAGCACAGATACGCAGTATTTT. It is translated as CSARRTSTDTQYF.

V usage is TRBV5-6 and J usage is TRBJ1-6; D uncertain. Trimming removed 2 bases from V and 0 bases from J, with 9 bases in between. The germline V gene encodes CDR1 SGHDT and CDR2 YYEEEE. This CDR3 is built from 16 residues. DNA of the CDR3: TGTGCCAGCAGCTTAAAGCTGAGCTCCTATAATTCACCCCTCCACTTT. It yields the protein CASSLKLSSYNSPLHF.

This chain uses TRBV7-3 with TRBJ1-2, with TRBD1 matching over 12 bases. The germline V gene has CDR1 SGHTA and CDR2 FQGTGA. V gave up 5 bases and J gave up 7 bases; unmatched junction bases: 8. CDR3 length equals 15 residues. DNA of the CDR3: TGTGCCAGCAGCCGGGGACAGGGGGCGTCGGGTGGCTACACCTTC. Protein sequence: CASSRGQGASGGYTF.

This chain connects TRBV20-1 to TRBJ2-3; a weak D match, TRBD2 (5 bases). This CDR3 has 14 residues. Per germline, CDR1 DFQATT and CDR2 SNEGSKA (reference sequence). Trimming removed 1 base from V and 3 bases from J, with 11 bases in between. CDR3 bases: TGCAGTGCTAGAGTCCCGGGGTCGACAGATACGCAGTATTTT. Protein product: CSARVPGSTDTQYF.

J is TRBJ1-1 and V is TRBV14; 7 bases agree with TRBD1. This CDR3 has 14 residues. Per germline, CDR1 SGHDN and CDR2 FVKESK. After removal of 4 bases from V and 5 bases from J, the junction contained 7 bases not matched to a gene. In nucleotides, the CDR3 is TGTGCCAGCAGCCGGCGACAGGGCGGGACTGAAGCTTTCTTT. Translation gives CASSRRQGGTEAFF.

At least ten counts were recorded for this clonotype. A junction end diverges from the germline sequence, so it may reflect a read error. CDR3 protein: CASSQDRGGSYNEQFF. The CDR3 coding sequence is TGTGCCAGCAGCCAAGATCGGGGAGGCTCCTACAATGAGCAGTTCTTC. This chain uses TRBV4-3 with TRBJ2-1; TRBD2 is a possible D gene (6 bases). The CDR3 runs 16 residues. In germline, CDR1 is LGHNA, CDR2 YSLEER.

With respect to this clonotype: At one boundary the junction diverges from the germline segment, which might be a read error. The gene calls are TRBV7-2 and TRBJ1-1; D might be TRBD1 (5 bases). CDR1 is SGHTA, CDR2 FQGNSA, per germline. The CDR3 extends over 14 amino acids. In DNA form, the CDR3 reads TGTGCCAGCAGTTTAGTGCGGGGCAACACTGAAGCTTTCTTT. Its protein product is CASSLVRGNTEAFF.

The chain has TRBV20-1 and TRBJ2-1; D is possibly TRBD1 (7 bases). Germline V gene sequence: CDR1 DFQATT, CDR2 SNEGSKA (reference sequence). The CDR3 has 16 amino acids. Trimming pared 0 bases from V and 8 bases from J, leaving 20 bases between. The CDR3 loop is CSARDWGRGVGDEQFF. The CDR3 DNA sequence: TGCAGTGCTAGAGATTGGGGCAGGGGGGTAGGGGATGAGCAGTTCTTC.

This chain connects TRBV4-1 to TRBJ2-1, with D perhaps TRBD2 (5 bases). Germline lookup yields CDR1 MGHRA and CDR2 YSYEKL. V lost 1 base, J lost 5 bases, and 9 bases lay in between. The CDR3 sequence is 14 residues long. CDR3 loop: CASSQALGNNEQFF. In DNA form, the CDR3 reads TGCGCCAGCAGCCAAGCACTAGGGAACAATGAGCAGTTCTTC.

This clonotype has more than one count but fewer than ten. V usage is TRBV28 and J usage is TRBJ2-5, with 7 bases lining up with TRBD1. CDR3 size: 14 residues. With 3 bases clipped from V and 4 bases from J, the junction kept 5 bases outside the gene matches. CDR1 MDHEN and CDR2 SYDVKM come from the germline V gene. CDR3 amino acids: CASSFPGGTETQYF. DNA for the CDR3: TGTGCCAGCAGTTTTCCAGGGGGAACAGAGACCCAGTACTTC.